Listed below are T cell receptor beta chains from one sample, sequenced in a study of regulatory T cells in long-lasting Graves disease. TCRdb itself ran the multiplex PCR reads through MiXCR, one entry per CDR3 protein. The table shows 400,000 to 500,000 distinct CDR3 sequences, with over 15% occurring only once. This sample was also put to use in a study of T cells in Graves' hyperthyroidism and ophthalmopathy.

The sample here was peripheral blood mononuclear cells (PBMCs), taken at new diagnosis, from a patient treated with antithyroid drugs. These receptors were taken from a woman in her twenties or thirties with Graves disease. The CDR3 runs from the conserved cysteine through the conserved F or W. Each record gives: V gene, clone size, D gene, J gene, CDR3 length, CDR3 protein, CDR3 DNA. D genes are given only for firm matches. For some rows the clone size is stated as once, few or many, or as a class when expanded; others skip it.

v_call: TRBV11-2; clone_size: many; d_call: .; j_call: TRBJ1-2; cdr3_length: 14; cdr3_aa: CASSLVGDYYGYTF; cdr3_nt: TGTGCCAGCAGCTTAGTAGGGGACTACTATGGCTACACCTTC
v_call: TRBV12-3/TRBV12-4; clone_size: many; d_call: .; j_call: TRBJ2-1; cdr3_length: 16; cdr3_aa: CASSSRKRLSYNEQFF; cdr3_nt: TGTGCCAGCAGTTCGCGCAAGAGACTATCCTACAATGAGCAGTTCTTC
v_call: TRBV7-9; clone_size: few; d_call: .; j_call: TRBJ2-7; cdr3_length: 16; cdr3_aa: CASSLGAGGGTYEQYF; cdr3_nt: TGTGCCAGCAGCTTAGGTGCCGGTGGGGGAACCTACGAGCAGTACTTC
v_call: TRBV28; clone_size: many; d_call: .; j_call: TRBJ2-1; cdr3_length: 15; cdr3_aa: CASSLYGETSYEQFF; cdr3_nt: TGTGCCAGCAGTTTATACGGGGAAACTAGCTATGAGCAGTTCTTC
v_call: TRBV6-2/TRBV6-3; clone_size: many; d_call: .; j_call: TRBJ2-2; cdr3_length: 17; cdr3_aa: CASSYSHETLNTGELFF; cdr3_nt: TGTGCCAGCAGTTACTCGCATGAGACACTGAACACCGGGGAGCTGTTTTTT
v_call: TRBV29-1; clone_size: few; d_call: TRBD2; j_call: TRBJ2-1; cdr3_length: 14; cdr3_aa: CSVRVAGGYDEQFF; cdr3_nt: TGCAGCGTGAGGGTAGCGGGAGGGTATGATGAGCAGTTCTTC
v_call: TRBV27; clone_size: few; d_call: .; j_call: TRBJ2-7; cdr3_length: 13; cdr3_aa: CASRSKGVYEQYF; cdr3_nt: TGTGCCAGCAGATCCAAGGGAGTTTACGAGCAGTACTTC
v_call: TRBV28; clone_size: .; d_call: .; j_call: TRBJ2-1; cdr3_length: 12; cdr3_aa: CASSYLYNEQFF; cdr3_nt: TGTGCCAGCAGTTACCTTTACAATGAGCAGTTCTTC
v_call: TRBV7-3; clone_size: many; d_call: .; j_call: TRBJ2-7; cdr3_length: 13; cdr3_aa: CASSLDTYYEQYF; cdr3_nt: TGTGCCAGCAGCCTAGACACGTACTACGAGCAGTACTTC
v_call: TRBV24-1; clone_size: .; d_call: .; j_call: TRBJ2-2; cdr3_length: 14; cdr3_aa: CATTHGGHTGELFF; cdr3_nt: TGTGCCACCACCCATGGCGGTCACACCGGGGAGCTGTTTTTT
v_call: TRBV2; clone_size: many; d_call: .; j_call: TRBJ2-7; cdr3_length: 13; cdr3_aa: CASTVRGIGEQYF; cdr3_nt: TGTGCCAGCACTGTTCGGGGAATAGGCGAGCAGTACTTC
v_call: TRBV24-1; clone_size: few; d_call: .; j_call: TRBJ2-1; cdr3_length: 15; cdr3_aa: CATSDLVRGGEEQFF; cdr3_nt: TGTGCCACCAGTGATTTAGTAAGGGGGGGGGAGGAGCAGTTCTTC
v_call: TRBV27; clone_size: many; d_call: TRBD2; j_call: TRBJ2-3; cdr3_length: 17; cdr3_aa: CASSLSTSGRHTDTQYF; cdr3_nt: TGTGCCAGCAGTTTATCTACTAGCGGGAGACACACAGATACGCAGTATTTT
v_call: TRBV7-6; clone_size: many; d_call: .; j_call: TRBJ1-6; cdr3_length: 14; cdr3_aa: CASSLEGSNSPLHF; cdr3_nt: TGTGCCAGCAGCTTAGAGGGGAGTAACTCACCCCTCCACTTT
v_call: TRBV5-1; clone_size: many; d_call: TRBD1; j_call: TRBJ2-1; cdr3_length: 16; cdr3_aa: CASSRARDRVYNEQFF; cdr3_nt: TGCGCCAGCAGCAGAGCCCGGGACAGGGTCTACAATGAGCAGTTCTTC
v_call: TRBV6-1; clone_size: many; d_call: TRBD2; j_call: TRBJ2-1; cdr3_length: 18; cdr3_aa: CASSPPTPGLAGMDEQFF; cdr3_nt: TGTGCCAGCAGTCCGCCTACTCCGGGACTAGCGGGAATGGATGAGCAGTTCTTC
v_call: TRBV12-3/TRBV12-4; clone_size: many; d_call: TRBD2; j_call: TRBJ2-1; cdr3_length: 16; cdr3_aa: CASSPTSGITYNEQFF; cdr3_nt: TGTGCCAGCAGTCCAACTAGCGGGATTACCTACAATGAGCAGTTCTTC
v_call: TRBV7-9; clone_size: many; d_call: .; j_call: TRBJ2-7; cdr3_length: 12; cdr3_aa: CASSVGAYEQYF; cdr3_nt: TGTGCCAGCTCTGTGGGAGCCTACGAGCAGTACTTC
v_call: TRBV4-3; clone_size: many; d_call: .; j_call: TRBJ1-2; cdr3_length: 14; cdr3_aa: CASSQERGLYGYTF; cdr3_nt: TGCGCCAGCAGCCAAGAACGTGGGCTTTATGGCTACACCTTC
v_call: TRBV2; clone_size: many; d_call: .; j_call: TRBJ1-2; cdr3_length: 15; cdr3_aa: CASRGEGGNENGYTF; cdr3_nt: TGTGCCAGCAGGGGGGAAGGGGGAAATGAGAATGGCTACACCTTC
v_call: TRBV7-2; clone_size: few; d_call: .; j_call: TRBJ2-2; cdr3_length: 15; cdr3_aa: CASSFKRAGTGELFF; cdr3_nt: TGTGCCAGCAGCTTCAAGAGGGCCGGGACCGGGGAGCTGTTTTTT
v_call: TRBV24-1; clone_size: many; d_call: .; j_call: TRBJ1-2; cdr3_length: 13; cdr3_aa: CATSGHRADGYTF; cdr3_nt: TGTGCCACCAGTGGCCATCGGGCGGACGGCTACACCTTC
v_call: TRBV4-3; clone_size: few; d_call: TRBD1; j_call: TRBJ2-7; cdr3_length: 16; cdr3_aa: CASSQSRSGQTYEQYF; cdr3_nt: TGCGCCAGCAGCCAATCAAGATCGGGACAGACCTACGAGCAGTACTTC
v_call: TRBV20-1; clone_size: .; d_call: TRBD2; j_call: TRBJ2-5; cdr3_length: 15; cdr3_aa: CSARDRLAGQETQYF; cdr3_nt: TGCAGTGCTAGAGACCGACTAGCGGGCCAAGAGACCCAGTACTTC
v_call: TRBV7-9; clone_size: many; d_call: .; j_call: TRBJ2-1; cdr3_length: 15; cdr3_aa: CASSERGGAYNEQFF; cdr3_nt: TGTGCCAGCAGCGAGAGGGGGGGGGCCTACAATGAGCAGTTCTTC
v_call: TRBV7-8; clone_size: many; d_call: .; j_call: TRBJ1-5; cdr3_length: 18; cdr3_aa: CASSLWAQGYYSNQPQHF; cdr3_nt: TGTGCCAGCAGCTTATGGGCCCAGGGATATTATAGCAATCAGCCCCAGCATTTT
v_call: TRBV7-9; clone_size: once; d_call: .; j_call: TRBJ1-6; cdr3_length: 14; cdr3_aa: CASGPRALNSPLHF; cdr3_nt: TGTGCCAGCGGACCCCGGGCCCTCAATTCACCCCTCCACTTT
v_call: TRBV11-1; clone_size: many; d_call: .; j_call: TRBJ1-1; cdr3_length: 15; cdr3_aa: CASSGRGGPNTEAFF; cdr3_nt: TGTGCCAGCAGCGGTAGAGGGGGGCCAAACACTGAAGCTTTCTTT
v_call: TRBV6-1; clone_size: many; d_call: .; j_call: TRBJ2-7; cdr3_length: 17; cdr3_aa: CASSRRSTGGHGDEQYF; cdr3_nt: TGTGCCAGCAGTCGACGTAGCACAGGCGGTCATGGGGACGAGCAGTACTTC
v_call: TRBV5-1; clone_size: few; d_call: .; j_call: TRBJ2-3; cdr3_length: 15; cdr3_aa: CASWEAYAATDTQYF; cdr3_nt: TGCGCCAGCTGGGAGGCATACGCCGCCACAGATACGCAGTATTTT
v_call: TRBV12-3/TRBV12-4; clone_size: many; d_call: TRBD1; j_call: TRBJ1-5; cdr3_length: 15; cdr3_aa: CASSLSGTADQPQHF; cdr3_nt: TGTGCCAGCAGTTTATCGGGGACAGCCGATCAGCCCCAGCATTTT
v_call: TRBV20-1; clone_size: few; d_call: .; j_call: TRBJ1-3; cdr3_length: 13; cdr3_aa: CSAARSSGNTIYF; cdr3_nt: TGCAGTGCAGCCCGGAGCTCTGGAAACACCATATATTTT
v_call: TRBV5-5; clone_size: many; d_call: TRBD2; j_call: TRBJ2-1; cdr3_length: 15; cdr3_aa: CASSLLAGVYNEQFF; cdr3_nt: TGTGCCAGCAGCTTGTTAGCGGGAGTATACAATGAGCAGTTCTTC
v_call: TRBV6-1; clone_size: few; d_call: .; j_call: TRBJ2-5; cdr3_length: 14; cdr3_aa: CASSRDRQQETQYF; cdr3_nt: TGTGCCAGCAGCCGCGACAGACAGCAAGAGACCCAGTACTTC
v_call: TRBV7-3; clone_size: few; d_call: TRBD1; j_call: TRBJ1-1; cdr3_length: 14; cdr3_aa: CASSPDREYTEAFF; cdr3_nt: TGTGCCAGCAGCCCGGACAGGGAGTACACTGAAGCTTTCTTT
v_call: TRBV20-1; clone_size: many; d_call: TRBD2; j_call: TRBJ2-7; cdr3_length: 14; cdr3_aa: CSARASGVRDEQYF; cdr3_nt: TGCAGTGCTAGGGCTAGCGGGGTTCGGGACGAGCAGTACTTC
v_call: TRBV12-3/TRBV12-4; clone_size: many; d_call: .; j_call: TRBJ1-6; cdr3_length: 13; cdr3_aa: CASRTATNSPLHF; cdr3_nt: TGTGCCAGCAGGACAGCTACTAATTCACCCCTCCACTTT
v_call: TRBV6-5; clone_size: many; d_call: .; j_call: TRBJ2-1; cdr3_length: 13; cdr3_aa: CASSYRSYNEQFF; cdr3_nt: TGTGCCAGCAGTTACCGCTCCTACAATGAGCAGTTCTTC
v_call: TRBV6-2/TRBV6-3; clone_size: few; d_call: .; j_call: TRBJ2-3; cdr3_length: 12; cdr3_aa: CASSEVGTTQYF; cdr3_nt: TGTGCCAGCAGTGAAGTAGGGACAACGCAGTATTTT
v_call: TRBV4-1; clone_size: .; d_call: .; j_call: TRBJ2-6; cdr3_length: 16; cdr3_aa: CASSHLGEAGANVLTF; cdr3_nt: TGCGCCAGCAGCCACTTGGGGGAGGCTGGGGCCAACGTCCTGACTTTC
v_call: TRBV9; clone_size: many; d_call: TRBD2; j_call: TRBJ2-1; cdr3_length: 15; cdr3_aa: CASSVRVAGGNEQFF; cdr3_nt: TGTGCCAGCAGCGTCCGAGTAGCGGGAGGCAATGAGCAGTTCTTC
v_call: TRBV6-9; clone_size: few; d_call: .; j_call: TRBJ2-1; cdr3_length: 13; cdr3_aa: CASSSAQHNEQFF; cdr3_nt: TGTGCCAGCAGTTCGGCCCAACACAATGAGCAGTTCTTC